This T cell receptor (beta chain) was recovered during a study of blood T cell repertoires in COVID-19. About the study: T cells, B-cell-depleted T cells, or PBMCs supplied cDNA or gDNA.

V dropped 3 bases and J dropped 5; count of bases not matched to a gene: 7. The CDR3 extends over 17 amino acids. The germline gives CDR1 KGHSH, CDR2 LQKENI. Sequencing was performed with immunoSEQ multiplex PCR; in TCRdb, only in-frame clones are kept and a portion is missing. This sample yields over 110,000 clones, of which approximately 80% are seen a single time; less than 2% belongs to the top ten. Input material: peripheral blood. The J gene is TRBJ2-5, the V gene TRBV18; 15 positions agree with TRBD2. This receptor was identified in a woman in her fifties or sixties with acute or convalescent COVID-19. Written as DNA, the CDR3 is TGTGCCAGCTCACCCGCCGGGACTAGCGGGAGGTTGGAGACCCAGTACTTC. It translates to CASSPAGTSGRLETQYF. Based on the CDR3 plus reference TRBV18 and TRBJ2-5, the full variable domain is NAGVMQNPRHLVRRRGQEARLRCSPMKGHSHVYWYRQLPEEGLKFMVYLQKENIIDESGMPKERFSAEFPKEGPSILRIQQVVRGDSAAYFCASSPAGTSGRLETQYFGPGTRLLVL.